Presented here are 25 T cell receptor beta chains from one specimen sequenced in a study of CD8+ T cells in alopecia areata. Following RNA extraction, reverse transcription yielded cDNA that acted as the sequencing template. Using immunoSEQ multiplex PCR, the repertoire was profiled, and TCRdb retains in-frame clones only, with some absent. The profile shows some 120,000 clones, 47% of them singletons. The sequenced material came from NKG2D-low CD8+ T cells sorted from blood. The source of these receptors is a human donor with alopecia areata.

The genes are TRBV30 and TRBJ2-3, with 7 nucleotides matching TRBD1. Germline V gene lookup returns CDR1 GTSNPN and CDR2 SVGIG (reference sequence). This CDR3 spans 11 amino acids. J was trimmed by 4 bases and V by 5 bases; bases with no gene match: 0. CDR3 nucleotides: TGTGCCTGGGGACAGGCAGATACGCAGTATTTT. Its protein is CAWGQADTQYF. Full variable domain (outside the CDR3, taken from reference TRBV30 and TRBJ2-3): SQTIHQWPATLVQPVGSPLSLECTVEGTSNPNLYWYRQAAGRGLQLLFYSVGIGQISSEVPQNLSASRPQDRQFILSSKKLLLSDSGFYLCAWGQADTQYFGPGTRLTVL.

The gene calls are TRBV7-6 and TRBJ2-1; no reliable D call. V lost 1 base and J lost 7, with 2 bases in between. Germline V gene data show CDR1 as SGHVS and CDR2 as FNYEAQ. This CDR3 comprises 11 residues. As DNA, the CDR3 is TGTGCCAGCAGCTTAGTGAATGAGCAGTTCTTC. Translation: CASSLVNEQFF.

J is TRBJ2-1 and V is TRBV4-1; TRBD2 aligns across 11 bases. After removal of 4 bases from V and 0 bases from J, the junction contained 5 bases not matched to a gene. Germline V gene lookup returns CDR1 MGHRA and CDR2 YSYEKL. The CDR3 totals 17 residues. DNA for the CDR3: TGCGCCAGCAGCCCGACACTAGCGGGGGTCTCCTACAATGAGCAGTTCTTC. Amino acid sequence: CASSPTLAGVSYNEQFF.

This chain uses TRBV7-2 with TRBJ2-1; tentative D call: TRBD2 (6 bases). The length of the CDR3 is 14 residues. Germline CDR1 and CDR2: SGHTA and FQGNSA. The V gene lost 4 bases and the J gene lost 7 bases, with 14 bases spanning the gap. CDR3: CASSYREQRNEQFF. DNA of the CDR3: TGTGCCAGCAGCTATCGGGAGCAGAGGAATGAGCAGTTCTTC. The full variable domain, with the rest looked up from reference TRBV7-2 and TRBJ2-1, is GAGVSQSPSNKVTEKGKDVELRCDPISGHTALYWYRQSLGQGLEFLIYFQGNSAPDKSGLPSDRFSAERTGGSVSTLTIQRTQQEDSAVYLCASSYREQRNEQFFGPGTRLTVL.

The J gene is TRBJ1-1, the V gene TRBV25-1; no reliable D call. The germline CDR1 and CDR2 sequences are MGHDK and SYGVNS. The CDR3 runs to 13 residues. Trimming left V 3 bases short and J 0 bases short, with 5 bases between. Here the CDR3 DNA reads TGTGCCAGCAGTGATTTCCTGAACACTGAAGCTTTCTTT. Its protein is CASSDFLNTEAFF. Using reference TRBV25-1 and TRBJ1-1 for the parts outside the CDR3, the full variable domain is EADIYQTPRYLVIGTGKKITLECSQTMGHDKMYWYQQDPGMELHLIHYSYGVNSTEKGDLSSESTVSRIRTEHFPLTLESARPSHTSQYLCASSDFLNTEAFFGQGTRLTVV.

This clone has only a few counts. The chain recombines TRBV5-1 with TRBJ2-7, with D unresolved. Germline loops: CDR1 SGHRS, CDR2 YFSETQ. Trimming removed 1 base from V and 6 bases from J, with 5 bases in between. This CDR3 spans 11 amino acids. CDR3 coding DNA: TGCGCCAGCAGCTTGACGGGCGAGCAGTACTTC. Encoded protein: CASSLTGEQYF.

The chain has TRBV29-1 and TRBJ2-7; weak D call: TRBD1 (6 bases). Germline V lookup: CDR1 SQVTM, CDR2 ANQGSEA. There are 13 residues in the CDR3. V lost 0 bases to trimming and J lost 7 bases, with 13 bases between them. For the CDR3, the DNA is TGCAGCGTTGAAGAAGGGGCAGGGGATGAGCAGTACTTC. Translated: CSVEEGAGDEQYF.

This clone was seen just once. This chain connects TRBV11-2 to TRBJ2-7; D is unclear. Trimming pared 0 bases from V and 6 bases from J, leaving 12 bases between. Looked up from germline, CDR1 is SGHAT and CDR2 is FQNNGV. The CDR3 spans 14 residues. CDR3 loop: CASSLEVVLGEQYF. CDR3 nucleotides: TGTGCCAGCAGCTTAGAGGTCGTCCTAGGCGAGCAGTACTTC. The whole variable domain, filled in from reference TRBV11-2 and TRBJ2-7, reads EAGVAQSPRYKIIEKRQSVAFWCNPISGHATLYWYQQILGQGPKLLIQFQNNGVVDDSQLPKDRFSAERLKGVDSTLKIQPAKLEDSAVYLCASSLEVVLGEQYFGPGTRLTVT.

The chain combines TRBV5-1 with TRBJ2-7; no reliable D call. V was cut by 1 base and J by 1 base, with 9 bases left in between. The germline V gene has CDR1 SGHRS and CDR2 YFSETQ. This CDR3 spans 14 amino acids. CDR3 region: CASSLRLRSYEQYF. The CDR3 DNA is TGCGCCAGCAGCTTGAGGCTGCGATCCTACGAGCAGTACTTC.

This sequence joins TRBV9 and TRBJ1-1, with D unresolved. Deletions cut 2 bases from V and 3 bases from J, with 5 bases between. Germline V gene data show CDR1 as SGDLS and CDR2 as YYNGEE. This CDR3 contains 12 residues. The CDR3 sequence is CASSVKDTEAFF. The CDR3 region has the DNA TGTGCCAGCAGCGTGAAGGACACTGAAGCTTTCTTT.

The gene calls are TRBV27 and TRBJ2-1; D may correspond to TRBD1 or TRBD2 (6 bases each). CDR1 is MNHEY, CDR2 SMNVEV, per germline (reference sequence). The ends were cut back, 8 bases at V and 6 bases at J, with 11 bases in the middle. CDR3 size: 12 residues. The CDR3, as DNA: TGTGCCAGCGGGGGGCCGGGCAATGAGCAGTTCTTC. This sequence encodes CASGGPGNEQFF.

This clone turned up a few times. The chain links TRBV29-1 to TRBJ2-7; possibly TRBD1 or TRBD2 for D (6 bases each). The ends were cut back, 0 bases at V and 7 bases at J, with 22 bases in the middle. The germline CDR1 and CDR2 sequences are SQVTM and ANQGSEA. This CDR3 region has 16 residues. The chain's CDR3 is CSVEDPEGSTGDEQYF. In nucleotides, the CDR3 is TGCAGCGTTGAAGATCCGGAGGGTTCGACAGGCGATGAGCAGTACTTC.

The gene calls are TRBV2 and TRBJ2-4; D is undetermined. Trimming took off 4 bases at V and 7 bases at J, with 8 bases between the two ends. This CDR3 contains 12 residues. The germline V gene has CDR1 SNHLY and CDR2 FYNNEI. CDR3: CASSAAENIQYF. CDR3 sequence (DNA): TGTGCCAGCAGTGCTGCGGAGAACATTCAGTACTTC.

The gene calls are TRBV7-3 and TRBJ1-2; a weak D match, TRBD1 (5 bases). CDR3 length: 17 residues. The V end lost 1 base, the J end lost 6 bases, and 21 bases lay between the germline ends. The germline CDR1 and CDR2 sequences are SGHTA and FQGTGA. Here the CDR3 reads CASSLRGEVDSRDGYTF. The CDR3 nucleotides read TGTGCCAGCAGCTTAAGGGGGGAAGTGGACTCTAGAGATGGCTACACCTTC. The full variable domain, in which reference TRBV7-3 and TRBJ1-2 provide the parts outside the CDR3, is GAGVSQTPSNKVTEKGKYVELRCDPISGHTALYWYRQSLGQGPEFLIYFQGTGAADDSGLPNDRFFAVRPEGSVSTLKIQRTERGDSAVYLCASSLRGEVDSRDGYTFGSGTRLTVV.

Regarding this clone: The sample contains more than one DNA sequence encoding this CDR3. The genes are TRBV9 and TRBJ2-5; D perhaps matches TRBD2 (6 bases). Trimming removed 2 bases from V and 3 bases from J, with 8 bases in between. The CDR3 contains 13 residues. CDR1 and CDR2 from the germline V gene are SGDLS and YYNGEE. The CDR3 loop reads CASSVGGEETQYF. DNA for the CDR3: TGTGCCAGCAGCGTTGGAGGGGAAGAGACCCAGTACTTC.

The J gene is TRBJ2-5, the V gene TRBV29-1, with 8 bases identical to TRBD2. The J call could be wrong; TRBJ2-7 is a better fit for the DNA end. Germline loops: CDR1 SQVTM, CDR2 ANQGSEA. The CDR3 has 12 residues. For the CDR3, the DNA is TGCAGCGTTACCCCGGGGGGGAGCGAGCAGTACTTC. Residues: CSVTPGGSEQYF.

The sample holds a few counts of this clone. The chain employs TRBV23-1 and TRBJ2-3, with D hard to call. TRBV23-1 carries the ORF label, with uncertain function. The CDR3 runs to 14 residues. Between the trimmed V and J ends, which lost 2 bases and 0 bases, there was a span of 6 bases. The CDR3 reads CASSQGWSTDTQYF. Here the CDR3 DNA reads TGCGCCAGCAGTCAAGGCTGGAGCACAGATACGCAGTATTTT.

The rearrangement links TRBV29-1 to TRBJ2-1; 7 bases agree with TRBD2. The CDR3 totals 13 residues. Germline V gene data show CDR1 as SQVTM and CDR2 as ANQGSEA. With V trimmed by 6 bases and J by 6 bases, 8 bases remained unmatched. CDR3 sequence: CSVVDGEGNEQFF. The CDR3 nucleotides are TGCAGCGTGGTGGACGGGGAGGGCAATGAGCAGTTCTTC.

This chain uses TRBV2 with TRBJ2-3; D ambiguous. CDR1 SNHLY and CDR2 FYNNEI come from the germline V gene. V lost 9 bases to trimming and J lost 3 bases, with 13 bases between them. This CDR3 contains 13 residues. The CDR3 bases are TGTGCCAGGCAGGTCGTGGCGACAGATACGCAGTATTTT. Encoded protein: CARQVVATDTQYF.

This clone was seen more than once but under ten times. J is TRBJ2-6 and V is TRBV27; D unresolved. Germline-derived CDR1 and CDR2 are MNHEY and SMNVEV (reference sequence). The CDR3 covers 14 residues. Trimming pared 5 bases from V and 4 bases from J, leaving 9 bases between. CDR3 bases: TGTGCCAGCAGTCTACACGTCGGGGCCAACGTCCTGACTTTC. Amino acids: CASSLHVGANVLTF.

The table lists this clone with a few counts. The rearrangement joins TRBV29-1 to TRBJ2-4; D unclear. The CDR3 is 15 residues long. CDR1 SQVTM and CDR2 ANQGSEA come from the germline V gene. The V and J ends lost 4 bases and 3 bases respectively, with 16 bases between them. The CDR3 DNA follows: TGCAGCGTTGTTTTGAGGTCTTCTAGCAAAAACATTCAGTACTTC. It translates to CSVVLRSSSKNIQYF.

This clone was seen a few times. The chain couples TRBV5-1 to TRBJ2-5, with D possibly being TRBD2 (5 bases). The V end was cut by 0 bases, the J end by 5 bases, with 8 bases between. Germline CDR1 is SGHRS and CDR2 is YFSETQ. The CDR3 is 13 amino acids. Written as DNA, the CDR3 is TGCGCCAGCAGCTTGGATCCGGGGGAGACCCAGTACTTC. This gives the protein CASSLDPGETQYF.

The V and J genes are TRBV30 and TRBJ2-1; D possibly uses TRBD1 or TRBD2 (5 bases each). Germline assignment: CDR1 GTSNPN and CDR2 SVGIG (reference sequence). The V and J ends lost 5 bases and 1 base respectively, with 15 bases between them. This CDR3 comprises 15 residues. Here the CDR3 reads CAWAPGTDSYNEQFF. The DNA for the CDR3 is TGTGCCTGGGCCCCCGGGACCGATTCCTACAATGAGCAGTTCTTC. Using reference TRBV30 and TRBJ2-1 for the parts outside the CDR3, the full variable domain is SQTIHQWPATLVQPVGSPLSLECTVEGTSNPNLYWYRQAAGRGLQLLFYSVGIGQISSEVPQNLSASRPQDRQFILSSKKLLLSDSGFYLCAWAPGTDSYNEQFFGPGTRLTVL.

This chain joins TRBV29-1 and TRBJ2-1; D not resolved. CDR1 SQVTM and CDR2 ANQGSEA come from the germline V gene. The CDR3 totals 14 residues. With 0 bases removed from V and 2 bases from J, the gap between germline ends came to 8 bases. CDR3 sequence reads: CSVEEPGAYNEQFF. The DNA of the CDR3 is TGCAGCGTTGAAGAACCTGGAGCCTACAATGAGCAGTTCTTC.

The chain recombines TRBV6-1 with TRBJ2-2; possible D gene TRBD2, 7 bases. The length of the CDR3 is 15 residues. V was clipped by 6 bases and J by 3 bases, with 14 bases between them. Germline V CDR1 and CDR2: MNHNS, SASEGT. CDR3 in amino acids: CASRPGGRDTGELFF. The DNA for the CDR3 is TGTGCCAGCAGGCCGGGGGGCCGAGACACCGGGGAGCTGTTTTTT.